A single sample is the source of the 26 T cell receptor beta chains below, sequenced in a study of T cell responses to AZD1222 COVID-19 vaccine. Repertoires were generated with immunoSEQ multiplex PCR, while TCRdb's copy carries only in-frame clones and drops some. The data hold 100,000 to 150,000 clones, with about 86% observed a single time. The sample was peripheral blood, taken 28 days after the second AZD1222 dose. Receptors were obtained from an adult who received the AZD1222 COVID-19 vaccine.

In the case of this clone: This sequence is one base from a far larger clone and is likely a read error. The chain is built from TRBV7-9 and TRBJ2-7; unclear D gene. V dropped 1 base and J dropped 3 bases, with 4 bases sitting between them. The germline CDR1 and CDR2 sequences are SEHNR and FQNEAQ (reference sequence). This CDR3 is 12 amino acids long. CDR3 sequence: CASSLVGYEQYF. CDR3 DNA sequence: TGTGCCAGCAGCTTAGTGGGCTACGAGCAGTACTTC.

CDR3 protein: CASSLEVGTEAFF. In nucleotides, the CDR3 is TGTGCCAGCAGCTTAGAAGTGGGCACTGAAGCTTTCTTT. This chain uses TRBV7-2 with TRBJ1-1; the D is unclear. The CDR3 consists of 13 residues. CDR1 is SGHTA and CDR2 is FQGNSA in the germline V gene. V dropped 1 base and J dropped 4 bases, with 7 bases sitting between them.

This chain connects TRBV27 to TRBJ1-6; D is unresolved. The CDR3 runs 18 residues. The V gene lost 1 base and the J gene lost 0 bases, with 13 bases spanning the gap. CDR1 and CDR2 from the germline V gene are MNHEY and SMNVEV (reference sequence). CDR3 residues: CASSLFWRAGSYNSPLHF. The CDR3 DNA reads as TGTGCCAGCAGTTTATTCTGGAGGGCGGGCTCCTATAATTCACCCCTCCACTTT.

This rearrangement joins TRBV5-5 to TRBJ1-6; 10 bases match TRBD1. Germline CDR1 and CDR2: SGHKS and YYEKEE (reference sequence). V shed 5 bases and J 1 base; nucleotides not matched to a gene: 9. This CDR3 has 18 residues. The CDR3 bases are TGTGCCAGCAGAGGGGGGACAGGGGTTGATTCCTATAATTCACCCCTCCACTTT. Its translation is CASRGGTGVDSYNSPLHF.

This clone was counted once. The rearrangement links TRBV18 to TRBJ1-2, with TRBD1 as a possible D gene (6 bases). V was cut by 2 bases and J by 3 bases, with 10 bases left in between. The V gene's germline CDR1 is KGHSH and CDR2 LQKENI. The CDR3 is 14 residues long. In DNA form, the CDR3 reads TGTGCCAGCTCACCAGAACAGGGCTACTATGGCTACACCTTC. Translating gives CASSPEQGYYGYTF.

The CDR3 coding sequence is TGTGCCAGCAGACGCCGGCCGGGGGTTAACACCGGGGAGCTGTTTTTT. Encoded protein: CASRRRPGVNTGELFF. This chain links TRBV7-8 with TRBJ2-2; D might be TRBD2 (6 bases). The CDR3 loop spans 16 amino acids. V gave up 6 bases and J gave up 2 bases, with 16 bases separating them. Germline V gene data show CDR1 as SGHVS and CDR2 as FQNEAQ. Supplemented by reference TRBV7-8 and TRBJ2-2, the full variable domain reads GAGVSQSPRYKVAKRGQDVALRCDPISGHVSLFWYQQALGQGPEFLTYFQNEAQLDKSGLPSDRFFAERPEGSVSTLKIQRTQQEDSAVYLCASRRRPGVNTGELFFGEGSRLTVL.

The chain employs TRBV12-5 and TRBJ1-1, with 7 positions matching TRBD1. CDR1 LGHNT and CDR2 FRNRAP come from the germline V gene. The CDR3 sequence is 15 residues long. V shed 3 bases, J shed 4 bases, and the junction held 8 bases outside the gene matches. The CDR3 reads CASGFHSGQFTEAFF. The DNA for the CDR3 is TGTGCTAGTGGTTTCCACTCGGGACAGTTCACTGAAGCTTTCTTT.

V and J are TRBV3-1 (or the pseudogene TRBV3-2) and TRBJ2-7, with D maybe TRBD1 (6 bases). From germline, CDR1 is LGHDT and CDR2 YNNKEL (reference sequence). Trimming removed 0 bases from V and 7 bases from J, with 16 bases in between. This CDR3 comprises 15 residues. The CDR3 loop is CASSQEPQGAREQYF. DNA of the CDR3: TGTGCCAGCAGCCAAGAACCACAGGGCGCCAGGGAGCAGTACTTC.

In DNA form, the CDR3 reads TGTGCCAGCTCACCACCGGCCAAGACACATCTCACTGAAGCTTTCTTT. Its protein is CASSPPAKTHLTEAFF. The chain joins TRBV18 to TRBJ1-1; D gene uncertain. V was trimmed by 0 bases and J by 4 bases, leaving 15 bases between them. The CDR3 extends over 16 amino acids. Germline V lookup: CDR1 KGHSH, CDR2 LQKENI.

V gene TRBV7-2 combines with J gene TRBJ1-1, with no clear D. The CDR3 has 12 amino acids. Germline V gene lookup returns CDR1 SGHTA and CDR2 FQGNSA. With 2 bases removed from V and 8 bases from J, the gap between germline ends came to 9 bases. The CDR3 sequence: CASSLLGIEAFF. DNA for the CDR3: TGTGCCAGCAGCTTACTGGGAATAGAAGCTTTCTTT.

This chain links TRBV6-5 with TRBJ1-1; 9 nucleotides match TRBD1. In germline, CDR1 is MNHEY, CDR2 SVGAGI. The length of the CDR3 is 16 residues. With V trimmed by 2 bases and J by 3 bases, 7 bases remained unmatched. The CDR3 sequence: CASSYRQGEEDTEAFF. CDR3 nucleotide sequence: TGTGCCAGCAGTTACCGACAGGGGGAAGAGGACACTGAAGCTTTCTTT.

The genes are TRBV9 and TRBJ1-2; D is unresolved. The germline V gene encodes CDR1 SGDLS and CDR2 YYNGEE. V lost 6 bases to trimming and J lost 4 bases, with 13 bases between them. The CDR3 spans 13 residues. The CDR3 bases are TGTGCCAGCAAAAATCGGGGAGGCTATGGCTACACCTTC. It yields the protein CASKNRGGYGYTF.

This chain uses TRBV18 with TRBJ2-7; 7 nucleotides match TRBD1. The CDR3 has 14 amino acids. The germline gives CDR1 KGHSH, CDR2 LQKENI. Trimming took 3 bases from V and 2 from J; bases not matched to a gene: 4. The CDR3 nucleotides are TGTGCCAGCTCACCGGACAGGTCCACCTACGAGCAGTACTTC. Encoded protein: CASSPDRSTYEQYF. Drawing the rest from reference TRBV18 and TRBJ2-7, the complete variable domain is NAGVMQNPRHLVRRRGQEARLRCSPMKGHSHVYWYRQLPEEGLKFMVYLQKENIIDESGMPKERFSAEFPKEGPSILRIQQVVRGDSAAYFCASSPDRSTYEQYFGPGTRLTVT.

The rearrangement links TRBV4-2 to TRBJ1-5, with no clear D. The CDR3 is 16 residues long. The V gene's germline CDR1 is LGHNA and CDR2 YNFKEQ. Trimming pared 3 bases from V and 0 bases from J, leaving 12 bases between. This CDR3 reads CASSQEDKGSNQPQHF. The CDR3 coding sequence is TGTGCCAGCAGCCAGGAAGACAAGGGTAGCAATCAGCCCCAGCATTTT.

The V gene is TRBV3-1 (or the pseudogene TRBV3-2), the J gene TRBJ2-7; 10 bases agree with TRBD2. Germline trimming cut 5 bases from V and 3 bases from J; bases unmatched to any gene: 4. The CDR3 sequence is 14 residues long. The germline V gene encodes CDR1 LGHDT and CDR2 YNNKEL (reference sequence). The DNA for the CDR3 is TGTGCCAGCAGCAGGACTAGCGGTAACTACGAGCAGTACTTC. Translated: CASSRTSGNYEQYF.

Only one count was recorded for this clone. The chain combines TRBV5-5 with TRBJ1-4; 9 bases line up with TRBD1. After removal of 0 bases from V and 4 bases from J, the junction contained 4 bases not matched to a gene. This CDR3 has 16 amino acids. Germline lookup yields CDR1 SGHKS and CDR2 YYEKEE (reference sequence). CDR3 loop: CASSLEWGQGNEKLFF. CDR3 nucleotides: TGTGCCAGCAGCTTGGAGTGGGGACAGGGTAATGAAAAACTGTTTTTT. Filled out from reference TRBV5-5 and TRBJ1-4, the complete variable domain reads DAGVTQSPTHLIKTRGQQVTLRCSPISGHKSVSWYQQVLGQGPQFIFQYYEKEERGRGNFPDRFSARQFPNYSSELNVNALLLGDSALYLCASSLEWGQGNEKLFFGSGTQLSVL.

The rearrangement links TRBV7-8 to TRBJ2-3, with 7 bases identical to TRBD1. CDR1 is SGHVS, CDR2 FQNEAQ, per germline. The CDR3 spans 15 residues. The trim removed 6 bases at V and 0 bases at J, leaving 6 bases unmatched. The CDR3 here is CASRPGQSSTDTQYF. The CDR3 DNA reads TGTGCCAGCAGACCGGGACAGTCTAGCACAGATACGCAGTATTTT.

This chain uses TRBV19 with TRBJ2-7; 9 nucleotides agree with TRBD1. The germline V gene has CDR1 LNHDA and CDR2 SQIVND (reference sequence). The junction had 15 bases not matched to a gene; V was cut back by 10 bases and J by 5 bases. This CDR3 has 15 residues. The CDR3 region is CATSRDRAFVHEQYF. The CDR3 nucleotides read TGTGCCACCAGCCGGGACAGGGCTTTCGTACACGAGCAGTACTTC.

The chain recombines TRBV29-1 with TRBJ1-2; 11 bases align to TRBD1. The V segment lost 6 bases and the J segment 6 bases; nucleotides outside the gene matches: 6. The germline V gene has CDR1 SQVTM and CDR2 ANQGSEA. CDR3 length: 13 amino acids. CDR3 protein: CSVRDRGFDGYTF. In DNA form, the CDR3 reads TGCAGCGTCCGGGACAGGGGGTTTGATGGCTACACCTTC.

The chain has TRBV5-4 and TRBJ2-3, with 7 bases identical to TRBD1. Germline CDR1 SGHNT, CDR2 YYREEE (reference sequence). The junction had 9 bases not matched to a gene; V was cut back by 6 bases and J by 5 bases. The CDR3 spans 14 residues. Written as DNA, the CDR3 is TGTGCCAGCAAAACCTCGACAGGGAGAGATACGCAGTATTTT. It encodes CASKTSTGRDTQYF.

The chain employs TRBV29-1 and TRBJ1-5; D is perhaps TRBD1 (5 bases). V lost 6 bases and J lost 7, with 16 bases in between. This CDR3 has 13 residues. Per the germline V gene, CDR1 is SQVTM and CDR2 is ANQGSEA. CDR3 in amino acids: CSVTGFGGQPQHF. CDR3 DNA sequence: TGCAGCGTCACGGGGTTTGGGGGGCAGCCCCAGCATTTT.

V gene TRBV6-4 combines with J gene TRBJ2-6; D is uncertain. This CDR3 spans 13 amino acids. Germline assignment: CDR1 MRHNA and CDR2 SNTAGT. V gave up 4 bases and J gave up 2 bases, with 3 bases separating them. CDR3 DNA: TGTGCCAGCAGTGTTACTGGGGCCAACGTCCTGACTTTC. As protein: CASSVTGANVLTF.

This clone came up a few times. The V gene is TRBV3-1 (or the pseudogene TRBV3-2), the J gene TRBJ1-6; no clear D. Germline V gene sequence: CDR1 LGHDT, CDR2 YNNKEL (reference sequence). The V and J ends lost 5 bases and 10 bases respectively, with 12 bases between them. This CDR3 has 13 amino acids. CDR3 in DNA: TGTGCCAGCAGCTTTAGTCTGCAATCACCCCTCCACTTT. This gives the protein CASSFSLQSPLHF.

This chain links TRBV7-8 with TRBJ2-3; 8 nucleotides line up with TRBD1. Germline values: CDR1 SGHVS, CDR2 FQNEAQ. This CDR3 spans 15 amino acids. V lost 5 bases and J lost 3; bases outside the gene matches: 7. CDR3 coding DNA: TGTGCCAGCAGCCGAGGACAGGGAAGTACAGATACGCAGTATTTT. It codes for CASSRGQGSTDTQYF.

The chain carries TRBV19 and TRBJ2-2, with 8 nucleotides matching TRBD1. The J segment lost 4 bases and the V segment lost 10 bases, leaving 8 bases of the junction unmatched. Germline lookup yields CDR1 LNHDA and CDR2 SQIVND (reference sequence). This CDR3 is built from 14 residues. The CDR3 sequence is CATGQGKRTGELFF. CDR3 sequence (DNA): TGTGCCACCGGACAGGGAAAGCGCACCGGGGAGCTGTTTTTT.

The CDR3 coding sequence is TGTGCCAGTAGTCAGCAGACAGGGAGGGAGACCCAGTACTTC. It specifies CASSQQTGRETQYF. The rearrangement uses TRBV19 and TRBJ2-5; tentative D call: TRBD1 (7 bases). Deletions cut 5 bases from V and 5 bases from J, with 15 bases between. There are 14 residues in the CDR3. Per germline, CDR1 LNHDA and CDR2 SQIVND (reference sequence).